The 26 T cell receptor beta chains given below trace back to one sample, sequenced in a study of T-cell reconstitution after alpha-beta-depleted transplantation in children. A library of TCRbeta sequences, prepared with unique molecular identifiers, was generated. Using its own MiXCR run on the PCR reads, TCRdb lists one record per CDR3 protein. The sample has 440,000 or so distinct CDR3 sequences; roughly 43% are singletons. The specimen comprised PBMCs, sampled before TCRalphabeta/CD19-depleted stem cell transplant. The source is a girl aged 2 to 9 with aplastic anemia, due to receive a stem cell transplant.

This clonotype has just one count. This sequence joins TRBV19 and TRBJ2-1; the D is unclear. Per the germline V gene, CDR1 is LNHDA and CDR2 is SQIVND (reference sequence). V dropped 6 bases and J dropped 6 bases, with 12 bases sitting between them. The CDR3 loop spans 13 amino acids. CDR3: CASRDGASNEQFF. In DNA form, the CDR3 reads TGTGCCAGTAGGGACGGAGCGTCCAATGAGCAGTTCTTC.

The rearrangement uses TRBV12-3 or TRBV12-4 and TRBJ2-5; 8 bases are a match to TRBD2. The ends lost 5 bases at V and 3 bases at J; junction bases unmatched: 5. The CDR3 is 14 amino acids. Written as DNA, the CDR3 is TGTGCCAGCAGTCCCCAGCGGGAGAAAGAGACCCAGTACTTC. Protein: CASSPQREKETQYF.

The V gene is TRBV12-3 or TRBV12-4, the J gene TRBJ2-2; 13 bases are shared with TRBD2. Trimming cost V 6 bases and J 5 bases; bases outside gene matches: 9. This CDR3 is 17 amino acids long. CDR3 region: CASRPGLAGEGTGELFF. In DNA form, the CDR3 reads TGTGCCAGCAGACCTGGACTAGCGGGGGAAGGAACCGGGGAGCTGTTTTTT.

The J gene is TRBJ2-5, the V gene TRBV20-1, with 8 nucleotides matching TRBD2. Germline CDR1 reads DFQATT; CDR2 reads SNEGSKA (reference sequence). V dropped 6 bases and J dropped 5; count of bases not matched to a gene: 17. There are 16 residues in the CDR3. The CDR3, as DNA: TGCAGTGCCGCACGGGCCGGTAATAGCGGGATGGAGACCCAGTACTTC. Translated, it gives CSAARAGNSGMETQYF.

This clonotype was recorded many times. One end of the junction fails to match germline, which may point to a read error. This chain joins TRBV7-9 and TRBJ2-1; D not resolved. This CDR3 region has 15 residues. The germline CDR1 and CDR2 sequences are SEHNR and FQNEAQ (reference sequence). The chain's CDR3 is CASSFSESSNNEQFF. In nucleotides, the CDR3 is TGTGCCAGCAGCTTCTCAGAAAGCTCCAACAATGAGCAGTTCTTC.

J is TRBJ2-7 and V is TRBV15, with D unresolved. The CDR3 extends over 18 amino acids. The V end was cut by 0 bases, the J end by 6 bases, with 24 bases between. CDR1 is LNHNV and CDR2 is YYDKDF in the germline V gene (reference sequence). CDR3: CATSRDPDPRSPYSEQYF. The CDR3 nucleotides read TGTGCCACCAGCAGAGACCCAGATCCGAGAAGCCCCTACTCCGAGCAGTACTTC.

About this clonotype: This could be a read error, since a much larger clone is one nucleotide away. The J gene is TRBJ2-1, the V gene TRBV3-1; TRBD2 agrees at 9 bases. This CDR3 has 15 residues. In germline, CDR1 is LGHDT, CDR2 YNNKEL (reference sequence). CDR3 nucleotides: TGTGCCAGCAGCCCGCCGGCGGGAGGGCTTGGTGAGCAGTCCTTC. It encodes CASSPPAGGLGEQSF.

V is TRBV18 and J is TRBJ2-7; no definite D call. The CDR3 has 13 residues. Trimming took off 6 bases at V and 3 bases at J, with 12 bases between the two ends. From germline, CDR1 is KGHSH and CDR2 LQKENI. The DNA for the CDR3 is TGTGCCAGCTCCCTGGGTGTCGACTACGAGCAGTACTTC. This translates into CASSLGVDYEQYF.

The chain joins TRBV5-5 to TRBJ2-7; D assignment may be TRBD1 or TRBD2 (5 bases each). The CDR3 is 15 residues long. Germline lookup yields CDR1 SGHKS and CDR2 YYEKEE (reference sequence). V lost 0 bases and J 3 bases, leaving 13 bases between the germline ends. The CDR3 protein is CASSLGPRDHYEQYF. In nucleotides, the CDR3 is TGTGCCAGCAGCTTGGGTCCCAGGGACCACTACGAGCAGTACTTC.

This chain connects TRBV12-3 or TRBV12-4 to TRBJ2-1, with 10 bases aligning to TRBD1. The CDR3 is 15 amino acids. Trimming at V came to 8 bases and at J to 3 bases, leaving 7 bases not matched to a gene. In nucleotides, the CDR3 is TGTGCCAGCGAAGGCAGGACAGGGGGCTACAATGAGCAGTTCTTC. Protein product: CASEGRTGGYNEQFF.

This clonotype was seen a handful of times. The rearrangement links TRBV6-1 to TRBJ2-7; 7 nucleotides agree with TRBD1. The germline gives CDR1 MNHNS, CDR2 SASEGT. The CDR3 covers 13 residues. J gave up 3 bases and V 6 bases, and 5 bases lay outside the gene matches. CDR3: CASSRDRNYEQYF. The CDR3 DNA is TGTGCCAGCAGCCGGGACAGAAACTACGAGCAGTACTTC.

This clonotype was observed a handful of times. The gene calls are TRBV10-1 and TRBJ2-5, with TRBD2 identical over 10 bases. Looked up from germline, CDR1 is WNHNN and CDR2 is SYGVQD (reference sequence). The V and J ends lost 5 bases and 5 bases, in that order; junction bases with no gene match: 2. The CDR3 spans 13 residues. CDR3 nucleotide sequence: TGCGCCAGCAGTCAACTAGCGGGGGAGACCCAGTACTTC. This gives the protein CASSQLAGETQYF.

V gene TRBV28 combines with J gene TRBJ2-5, with D perhaps TRBD2 (5 bases). The V gene's germline CDR1 is MDHEN and CDR2 SYDVKM. The length of the CDR3 is 16 residues. The V gene lost 4 bases and the J gene lost 3 bases, with 18 bases spanning the gap. CDR3 loop: CASSYSVMREKETQYF. CDR3 sequence (DNA): TGTGCCAGCAGTTATTCGGTAATGAGGGAAAAAGAGACCCAGTACTTC.

This clonotype was observed a few times. This rearrangement joins TRBV12-3 or TRBV12-4 to TRBJ2-1; possibly TRBD2 for D (6 bases). There are 15 residues in the CDR3. V lost 7 bases and J lost 2, with 15 bases in between. Here the CDR3 reads CASIRRDFTYNEQFF. CDR3 in DNA: TGTGCCAGCATTAGACGGGACTTCACCTACAATGAGCAGTTCTTC.

The chain links TRBV11-2 to TRBJ2-1, with 9 bases matching TRBD2. V trimming: 3 bases; J trimming: 0 bases; junction bases outside the gene matches: 18. The CDR3 loop spans 21 amino acids. Per the germline V gene, CDR1 is SGHAT and CDR2 is FQNNGV. This CDR3 is CASSFFPTSGLIRSSYNEQFF. The CDR3 nucleotides are TGTGCCAGCAGCTTCTTCCCGACTAGCGGATTAATAAGGAGCTCCTACAATGAGCAGTTCTTC.

This clonotype came up a few times. The gene calls are TRBV4-1 and TRBJ1-6; D perhaps matches TRBD1 (5 bases). The CDR3 consists of 13 residues. Germline assignment: CDR1 MGHRA and CDR2 YSYEKL. Trimming cost V 1 base and J 13 bases, with 11 bases left between them. The CDR3 DNA sequence: TGCGCCAGCAGCCAAGTTCTGGGGGGTCCCCTCCACTTT. This translates into CASSQVLGGPLHF.

This clonotype was recorded at least ten times. V and J are TRBV29-1 and TRBJ2-7, with D possibly matching TRBD2 (5 bases). V was cut by 4 bases and J by 6 bases, with 16 bases left in between. CDR3 length equals 13 residues. Germline loops: CDR1 SQVTM, CDR2 ANQGSEA. This chain's CDR3 is CSVGEFFGSEQYF. Written as DNA, the CDR3 is TGCAGCGTTGGGGAGTTCTTCGGCTCCGAGCAGTACTTC.

The rearrangement joins TRBV27 to TRBJ1-6; no reliable D call. CDR3 length: 15 residues. Germline lookup yields CDR1 MNHEY and CDR2 SMNVEV (reference sequence). The V gene lost 4 bases and the J gene lost 8 bases, with 15 bases spanning the gap. In DNA, the CDR3 is TGTGCCAGCAGTTCGTTCGCCCCTGGGGATTCACCCCTCCACTTT. Translating gives CASSSFAPGDSPLHF.

The chain employs TRBV12-3 or TRBV12-4 and TRBJ1-2; D unclear. V lost 7 bases to trimming and J lost 4 bases, with 10 bases between them. The CDR3 has 12 amino acids. The CDR3 DNA follows: TGTGCCAGCATGGGCTCCCGCTATGGCTACACCTTC. This translates into CASMGSRYGYTF.

This clonotype came up a few times. J is TRBJ1-2 and V is TRBV20-1; the D gene is possibly TRBD1 (5 bases). V lost 2 bases and J 0 bases, leaving 13 bases between the germline ends. The CDR3 covers 15 residues. The germline gives CDR1 DFQATT, CDR2 SNEGSKA (reference sequence). CDR3 region: CSARTRQRTNYGYTF. In nucleotides, the CDR3 is TGCAGTGCTAGAACAAGACAGAGAACTAACTATGGCTACACCTTC.

In its sample, this clonotype was seen a few times. This chain uses TRBV28 with TRBJ2-5, with a weak D call TRBD2 (5 bases). Per germline, CDR1 MDHEN and CDR2 SYDVKM. The CDR3 consists of 11 residues. The CDR3 loop is CSWGDGVTQYF. The CDR3 nucleotides read TGTTCTTGGGGTGACGGGGTGACCCAGTACTTC.

J is TRBJ2-2 and V is TRBV28; D uncertain. Per germline, CDR1 MDHEN and CDR2 SYDVKM. CDR3 size: 12 residues. V lost 7 bases, J lost 5 bases, and 8 bases lay in between. The CDR3 loop reads CASTFGTGELFF. In nucleotides, the CDR3 is TGTGCCAGCACCTTTGGGACCGGGGAGCTGTTTTTT.

The rearrangement joins TRBV7-2 to TRBJ2-5, with 7 bases identical to TRBD1. The germline V gene has CDR1 SGHTA and CDR2 FQGNSA. This CDR3 has 15 residues. Trimming took 3 bases from V and 4 from J; bases not matched to a gene: 8. As DNA, the CDR3 is TGTGCCAGCAGCTTCCCACAGGGGATCGTAGAGACCCAGTACTTC. Its translation is CASSFPQGIVETQYF.

There are a few counts of this clonotype. The chain combines TRBV4-1 with TRBJ2-7; no clear D. Germline V gene sequence: CDR1 MGHRA, CDR2 YSYEKL. There are 14 residues in the CDR3. V was clipped by 1 base and J by 1 base, with 8 bases between them. The CDR3 is CASSQVLPSYEQYF. CDR3 coding DNA: TGCGCCAGCAGCCAAGTCCTTCCTTCCTACGAGCAGTACTTC.

This clonotype was recorded once. The chain uses TRBV30 and TRBJ1-2, with a tentative D call TRBD1 (6 bases). CDR1 GTSNPN and CDR2 SVGIG come from the germline V gene (reference sequence). The CDR3 length is 15 residues. V lost 2 bases to trimming and J lost 5 bases, with 18 bases between them. The CDR3 spells CAWSINYGTQYGYTF. Written as DNA, the CDR3 is TGTGCCTGGAGTATAAATTACGGGACACAATATGGCTACACCTTC.

The gene calls are TRBV20-1 and TRBJ2-5, with TRBD1 matching 11 bases. CDR1 and CDR2 (germline): DFQATT, SNEGSKA (reference sequence). This CDR3 has 15 amino acids. V gave up 0 bases and J gave up 1 base; unmatched junction bases: 1. CDR3 loop: CSARDGTGGQETQYF. The CDR3 DNA is TGCAGTGCTAGAGACGGGACAGGGGGCCAAGAGACCCAGTACTTC.